This T cell receptor beta chain derives from a study of T-cell memory formation after mild COVID-19. Findings and caveats of the study: Mainly in CM and EM were contracting CD4+ clones; CD8+ were in EMRA. Clones contracting across day 15 to 85 had a balanced CD4/CD8 profile; later expanding clones leaned CD4+.

The ends lost 4 bases at V and 0 bases at J; junction bases unmatched: 9. The CDR3 is 16 amino acids. The V gene's germline CDR1 is SGHRS and CDR2 YFSETQ. 5'RACE, which relied on constant-segment primers, yielded TCR alpha and TCR beta cDNA libraries carrying sample barcodes and UMIs. Each CDR3 protein is one row after TCRdb ran MiXCR on the 5' RACE reads. Here the sample spans fewer than 700,000 distinct CDR3 sequences, 15% to 20% being singletons. With regard to this clonotype: Its antigen is unidentified.

This TCR came from an adult woman who had mild COVID-19 (a few samples of this study predate the infection). Cell type and time point are not known. The chain employs TRBV5-1 and TRBJ2-7, with 8 bases identical to TRBD1. Input material: PBMCs or a T cell subset sorted from them (not recorded which). CDR3 residues: CASSPAGQGSSYEQYF. In DNA, the CDR3 is TGCGCCAGCAGCCCGGCAGGACAGGGAAGCTCCTACGAGCAGTACTTC.